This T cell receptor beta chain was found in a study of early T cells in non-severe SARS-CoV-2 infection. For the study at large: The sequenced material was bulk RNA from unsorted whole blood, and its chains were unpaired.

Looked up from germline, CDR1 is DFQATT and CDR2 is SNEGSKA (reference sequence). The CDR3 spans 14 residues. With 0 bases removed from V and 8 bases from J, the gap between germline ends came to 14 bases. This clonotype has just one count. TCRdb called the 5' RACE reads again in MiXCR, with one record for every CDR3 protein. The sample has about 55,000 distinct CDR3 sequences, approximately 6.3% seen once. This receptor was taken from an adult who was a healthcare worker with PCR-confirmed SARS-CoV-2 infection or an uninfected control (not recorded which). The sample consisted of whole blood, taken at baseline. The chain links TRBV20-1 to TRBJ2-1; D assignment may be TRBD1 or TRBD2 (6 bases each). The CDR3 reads CSARDGGPGDEQFF. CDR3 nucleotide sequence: TGCAGTGCTAGAGATGGGGGGCCTGGGGATGAGCAGTTCTTC.